A single sample gave rise to the 23 T cell receptor beta chains below, sequenced in a study of CD8 T cells in ankylosing spondylitis. TCRdb re-analysed the 5' RACE reads in MiXCR, keeping a single row per CDR3 protein. The sample lists about 240,000 distinct CDR3 sequences; 7.5% to 9.5% were seen once. The sample was blood, either unsorted or a sorted T cell fraction (not recorded which). The source is a female donor with ankylosing spondylitis or in good health (not recorded which).

This clonotype was counted ten times or more. The chain has TRBV12-3 or TRBV12-4 and TRBJ2-5; TRBD2 aligns across 8 bases. The V gene end was trimmed by 6 bases and the J gene end by 5 bases; junction bases not matched to a gene: 8. The CDR3 totals 14 residues. This chain's CDR3 is CASRIGGAGETQYF. The CDR3 DNA reads TGTGCCAGCAGGATCGGGGGGGCGGGGGAGACCCAGTACTTC.

Many counts were recorded for this clonotype. The chain has TRBV12-3 or TRBV12-4 and TRBJ1-3; D not certain. V lost 4 bases and J lost 4, with 5 bases in between. The CDR3 runs 12 residues. The CDR3 nucleotides read TGTGCCAGCAGTTCGGAAGGAAACACCATATATTTT. It yields the protein CASSSEGNTIYF.

This clonotype appeared many times. V is TRBV19 and J is TRBJ1-2; 7 bases agree with TRBD1. With 3 bases clipped from V and 10 bases from J, the junction kept 11 bases outside the gene matches. Per the germline V gene, CDR1 is LNHDA and CDR2 is SQIVND (reference sequence). The CDR3 has 14 residues. The CDR3, as DNA: TGTGCCAGTAGTATCGGACAGGCGACCCATTCCTACACCTTC. It translates to CASSIGQATHSYTF. The full variable domain, with the rest looked up from reference TRBV19 and TRBJ1-2, is DGGITQSPKYLFRKEGQNVTLSCEQNLNHDAMYWYRQDPGQGLRLIYYSQIVNDFQKGDIAEGYSVSREKKESFPLTVTSAQKNPTAFYLCASSIGQATHSYTFGSGTRLTVV.

This clonotype was counted many times. The chain is built from TRBV5-1 and TRBJ1-1; 7 nucleotides line up with TRBD1. This CDR3 region has 17 residues. V shed 4 bases and J 3 bases; nucleotides not matched to a gene: 15. Per the germline V gene, CDR1 is SGHRS and CDR2 is YFSETQ. Written as DNA, the CDR3 is TGCGCCAGCAGCCCTTTCCCGAAGGGGGCGAGAGACACTGAAGCTTTCTTT. It codes for CASSPFPKGARDTEAFF.

This clonotype was seen repeatedly, ten times or more. The rearrangement links TRBV29-1 to TRBJ2-7, with D perhaps matching TRBD1 (5 bases). This CDR3 comprises 12 residues. Between the trimmed V and J ends, which lost 4 bases and 6 bases, there was a span of 13 bases. Germline-derived CDR1 and CDR2 are SQVTM and ANQGSEA. CDR3 sequence reads: CSVGQIPGEQYF. The CDR3 region has the DNA TGCAGCGTTGGACAGATTCCGGGCGAGCAGTACTTC.

The CDR3 DNA follows: TGTGCCAGCAGCTGGACTACCAATGAGCAGTTCTTC. As protein: CASSWTTNEQFF. V and J are TRBV7-9 and TRBJ2-1; possible D gene TRBD2, 6 bases. This CDR3 comprises 12 residues. Germline V lookup: CDR1 SEHNR, CDR2 FQNEAQ (reference sequence). Trimming removed 4 bases from V and 6 bases from J, with 7 bases in between.

This clonotype showed up many times. The gene calls are TRBV12-3 or TRBV12-4 and TRBJ1-2; D call uncertain. This CDR3 is built from 12 residues. Trimming shortened V by 5 bases and J by 14 bases, and 18 bases separated the two germline ends. Here the CDR3 reads CASSGVPGSDTF. CDR3 nucleotides: TGTGCCAGCAGTGGCGTGCCGGGTTCAGATACCTTC.

This clonotype was recorded at least ten times. The gene calls are TRBV10-3 and TRBJ2-5; 15 bases agree with TRBD2. Germline V gene data show CDR1 as ENHRY and CDR2 as SYGVKD. The V gene end was trimmed by 2 bases and the J gene end by 2 bases; junction bases not matched to a gene: 0. This CDR3 is 16 amino acids long. CDR3 sequence: CAISEGTSGRQETQYF. In DNA form, the CDR3 reads TGTGCCATCAGTGAGGGGACTAGCGGGAGGCAAGAGACCCAGTACTTC.

This clonotype was picked up many times. The chain is built from TRBV2 and TRBJ1-2, with a tentative D call TRBD1 (6 bases). This CDR3 region has 14 residues. Per the germline V gene, CDR1 is SNHLY and CDR2 is FYNNEI. V dropped 6 bases and J dropped 8 bases, with 19 bases sitting between them. DNA of the CDR3: TGTGCCAGCAGAGACGACAGGCCACGGTTGGGCTACACCTTC. Encoded protein: CASRDDRPRLGYTF.

The chain is built from TRBV7-9 and TRBJ2-7; D is unresolved. CDR3 size: 15 residues. The V end was cut by 3 bases, the J end by 4 bases, with 16 bases between. Germline loops: CDR1 SEHNR, CDR2 FQNEAQ (reference sequence). The CDR3: CASSLAGHLLYEQYF. The CDR3 coding sequence is TGTGCCAGCAGCTTGGCCGGGCACTTGTTATACGAGCAGTACTTC.

In this sample, this clonotype turned up many times. The J gene is TRBJ2-7, the V gene TRBV4-3, with unresolved D. The CDR3 loop spans 17 amino acids. Germline V gene data show CDR1 as LGHNA and CDR2 as YSLEER. The V gene lost 0 bases and the J gene lost 4 bases, with 19 bases spanning the gap. This CDR3 is CASSQDSDDAHRYEQYF. CDR3 DNA sequence: TGCGCCAGCAGCCAAGATTCGGACGACGCCCATCGTTACGAGCAGTACTTC.

This clonotype was observed at least ten times. V and J are TRBV20-1 and TRBJ2-1; 7 nucleotides match TRBD2. The CDR3 is made up of 15 amino acids. Germline-derived CDR1 and CDR2 are DFQATT and SNEGSKA (reference sequence). V trimming: 3 bases; J trimming: 4 bases; junction bases outside the gene matches: 9. CDR3 bases: TGCAGTGCTAGGCTAAAGCGGGATAGGTACAATGAGCAGTTCTTC. This gives the protein CSARLKRDRYNEQFF.

The chain carries TRBV4-2 and TRBJ2-7; TRBD1 matches at 7 bases. Germline V CDR1 and CDR2: LGHNA, YNFKEQ. The CDR3 is 15 amino acids. V was clipped by 4 bases and J by 3 bases; unmatched bases: 9. CDR3 nucleotide sequence: TGTGCCAGCAGCCCATGGGGACAGCCCAGCTACGAGCAGTACTTC. This codes for CASSPWGQPSYEQYF.

In this sample, this clonotype turned up many times. The chain couples TRBV18 to TRBJ2-1, with 10 bases lining up with TRBD2. Germline V gene lookup returns CDR1 KGHSH and CDR2 LQKENI. V lost 3 bases, J lost 8 bases, and 7 bases stayed unmatched. The CDR3 totals 15 residues. CDR3 DNA: TGTGCCAGCTCACCTCATATAGCGGGAGGTCATGAGCAGTTCTTC. It translates to CASSPHIAGGHEQFF.

The chain combines TRBV7-6 with TRBJ2-2; 12 bases map to TRBD2. Trimming removed 4 bases from V and 6 bases from J; junction bases left unmatched: 15. Germline V gene sequence: CDR1 SGHVS, CDR2 FNYEAQ. The CDR3 loop spans 19 amino acids. The CDR3 DNA reads as TGTGCCAGCAGCTCCTTAGATGAGGCGACTAGCGGGAGTCCCGGGGAGCTGTTTTTT. Its translation is CASSSLDEATSGSPGELFF.

This clonotype was observed many times. The chain has TRBV9 and TRBJ2-2, with 9 bases fitting TRBD1. Germline V gene lookup returns CDR1 SGDLS and CDR2 YYNGEE. V was clipped by 2 bases and J by 6 bases; unmatched bases: 2. The CDR3 length is 14 residues. The chain's CDR3 is CASSVRQGAGELFF. In DNA, the CDR3 is TGTGCCAGCAGCGTTCGACAGGGGGCCGGGGAGCTGTTTTTT.

In regard to this clonotype: This clone may be a read error of a much larger clone one base away. The chain is built from TRBV3-1 and TRBJ1-1; tentative D call: TRBD1 (5 bases). Trimming took 7 bases from V and 5 from J, leaving 11 bases between them. Looked up from germline, CDR1 is LGHDT and CDR2 is YNNKEL (reference sequence). This CDR3 region has 12 residues. CDR3 amino acids: CASNHGGTEAFF. CDR3 DNA sequence: TGTGCCAGCAACCACGGGGGGACTGAAGCTTTCTTT.

A few counts support this clonotype. Since a far larger clone is one base different, this is likely a read error. The chain recombines TRBV12-3 or TRBV12-4 with TRBJ2-1; D uncertain. This CDR3 has 12 amino acids. Deletions cut 1 base from V and 8 bases from J, with 6 bases between. The CDR3 here is CASSLVGDEQFF. CDR3 nucleotides: TGTGCCAGCAGTTTAGTTGGGGATGAGCAGTTCTTC.

The table lists this clonotype with many counts. The V and J genes are TRBV7-6 and TRBJ1-4; D is perhaps TRBD1 (5 bases). Germline CDR1 reads SGHVS; CDR2 reads FNYEAQ. The V end lost 3 bases, the J end lost 7 bases, and 12 bases lay between the germline ends. CDR3 length: 14 residues. CDR3 sequence: CASSLRQWGEKLFF. Here the CDR3 DNA reads TGTGCCAGCAGCTTGAGACAGTGGGGTGAAAAACTGTTTTTT.

This clonotype was counted at least ten times. The genes are TRBV7-2 and TRBJ2-3; D may be TRBD2 (5 bases). Germline CDR1 reads SGHTA; CDR2 reads FQGNSA. This CDR3 has 15 residues. The germline V and J ends were trimmed by 3 bases and 6 bases, with 16 bases remaining between them. For the CDR3, the DNA is TGTGCCAGCAGCTTTCGGGAAGTGCGGACCGATACGCAGTATTTT. Translation gives CASSFREVRTDTQYF.

CDR3 in amino acids: CASSWDFRSYNEQFF. The CDR3 DNA follows: TGTGCCAGCAGTTGGGACTTCAGATCCTACAATGAGCAGTTCTTC. This rearrangement joins TRBV6-2 or TRBV6-3 to TRBJ2-1; weak D call: TRBD2 (6 bases). V lost 4 bases to trimming and J lost 1 base, with 11 bases between them. This CDR3 has 15 amino acids. CDR1 and CDR2 from the germline V gene are MNHEY and SVGEGT.

This clonotype was seen only a few times. This chain uses TRBV7-2 with TRBJ2-1, with 7 bases fitting TRBD2. Germline V gene lookup returns CDR1 SGHTA and CDR2 FQGNSA. Trimming removed 1 base from V and 7 bases from J; junction bases left unmatched: 7. The CDR3 consists of 15 residues. The CDR3 loop reads CASSLVGGGPNEQFF. The CDR3 coding sequence is TGTGCCAGCAGCTTAGTTGGGGGAGGGCCAAATGAGCAGTTCTTC.

In its sample, this clonotype was seen many times. The chain links TRBV28 to TRBJ1-2; the D gene is possibly TRBD1 (5 bases). The germline V gene encodes CDR1 MDHEN and CDR2 SYDVKM. The CDR3 runs 12 residues. CDR3 nucleotides: TGTGTTACGCGGGCAGGGAACTATGGCTACACCTTC. This sequence encodes CVTRAGNYGYTF.